This TCR beta chain was identified during a study of CD8+ T cells in alopecia areata. On the study more broadly: The drug, oral tofacitinib, was given to treated patients at 5 to 10 mg twice daily. Overall study results and limits: Across lesional scalp, and particularly alopecia totalis/universalis, clonality surpassed that of normal scalp.

In regard to this clone: Its antigen is still unknown.

The ends lost 3 bases at V and 7 bases at J; junction bases unmatched: 4. The CDR3 runs to 15 residues. CDR1 and CDR2 from the germline V gene are SGHTA and FQGNSA. Reverse transcribed after extraction, RNA yielded cDNA as the sequencing template. Generated by immunoSEQ multiplex PCR, the TCRdb table keeps only in-frame clones and is missing some. Among approximately 180,000 clones listed, 67% were seen once. Sequencing used CD8+ T cells sorted from blood, obtained at week 0. The V call is TRBV7-2, the J call TRBJ1-6; 9 nucleotides match TRBD1. This clonotype was obtained from a human donor with alopecia areata. CDR3 in amino acids: CASSLATGGNSPLHF. CDR3 nucleotides: TGTGCCAGCAGCTTGGCGACAGGGGGGAATTCACCCCTCCACTTT.